These 30 T cell receptor beta chains came from one sample sequenced in a study of blood T cells in healthy people across ages. Together with a sample-barcoded 5' primer, a J-beta primer mix was included in a second PCR lasting about 7 to 11 cycles. TCRdb re-called the 5' RACE reads with MiXCR, one entry per CDR3 protein. The sample holds under 1,100,000 distinct CDR3 sequences, less than 25% seen once. This sample was also put to use in a study of T cells of mothers and their children.

What was sequenced was blood. These receptors were collected from a girl aged 2 to 10 in good health.

V usage is TRBV20-1 and J usage is TRBJ1-1; D is uncertain. The CDR3 totals 15 residues. V was pared by 1 base and J by 1 base, with 13 bases between. Germline V gene sequence: CDR1 DFQATT, CDR2 SNEGSKA (reference sequence). CDR3 residues: CSARVSPERNTEAFF. The CDR3 region has the DNA TGCAGTGCTAGAGTATCCCCGGAAAGGAACACTGAAGCTTTCTTT.

This chain links TRBV11-2 with TRBJ2-6; a weak D match, TRBD2 (6 bases). The CDR3 has 16 amino acids. CDR1 is SGHAT, CDR2 FQNNGV, per germline. The V and J ends lost 0 bases and 3 bases respectively, with 9 bases between them. CDR3 sequence: CASSLETGVGANVLTF. The CDR3 nucleotides are TGTGCCAGCAGCTTAGAAACGGGGGTTGGGGCCAACGTCCTGACTTTC.

The chain has TRBV6-1 and TRBJ1-3; no definite D call. V lost 4 bases and J lost 4, with 14 bases in between. From germline, CDR1 is MNHNS and CDR2 SASEGT. The CDR3 contains 15 residues. This CDR3 reads CASSARIISGNTIYF. DNA for the CDR3: TGTGCCAGCAGTGCTAGGATAATTTCCGGAAACACCATATATTTT.

The chain has TRBV12-3 or TRBV12-4 and TRBJ2-3, with 7 bases aligning to TRBD2. There are 15 residues in the CDR3. Trimming at V came to 4 bases and at J to 2 bases, leaving 6 bases not matched to a gene. The CDR3 here is CASSSVLANTDTQYF. CDR3 DNA: TGTGCCAGCAGTTCCGTACTAGCGAACACAGATACGCAGTATTTT.

This chain links TRBV7-8 with TRBJ1-5; D remains unclear. Trimming shortened V by 2 bases and J by 4 bases, and 6 bases separated the two germline ends. Per the germline V gene, CDR1 is SGHVS and CDR2 is FQNEAQ. The CDR3 contains 13 residues. CDR3 DNA sequence: TGTGCCAGCAGCTTATCGGTTAATCAGCCCCAGCATTTT. This codes for CASSLSVNQPQHF.

This chain links TRBV14 with TRBJ2-3; 10 nucleotides align to TRBD2. CDR1 is SGHDN, CDR2 FVKESK, per germline. There are 19 residues in the CDR3. The trim removed 0 bases at V and 2 bases at J, leaving 11 bases unmatched. The CDR3 sequence is CASSQDSSLAGVSTDTQYF. CDR3 bases: TGTGCCAGCAGCCAAGATTCCTCCCTAGCGGGGGTTTCCACAGATACGCAGTATTTT. The entire variable domain, with the rest obtained from reference TRBV14 and TRBJ2-3, is as follows: EAGVTQFPSHSVIEKGQTVTLRCDPISGHDNLYWYRRVMGKEIKFLLHFVKESKQDESGMPNNRFLAERTGGTYSTLKVQPAELEDSGVYFCASSQDSSLAGVSTDTQYFGPGTRLTVL.

This clonotype was observed a few times. The J gene is TRBJ2-3, the V gene TRBV5-4; D remains unclear. This CDR3 is 14 amino acids long. V shed 0 bases and J shed 1 base, with 6 bases lying between them. Germline V gives CDR1 SGHNT, CDR2 YYREEE (reference sequence). As DNA, the CDR3 is TGTGCCAGCAGCTTGGATTTCGGCACAGATACGCAGTATTTT. Translation: CASSLDFGTDTQYF.

The gene calls are TRBV12-3 or TRBV12-4 and TRBJ1-1, with D possibly TRBD1 on 5 matching bases. Trimming stripped 6 bases from V and 0 bases from J, with 11 bases between. The CDR3 has 14 amino acids. CDR3 sequence (DNA): TGTGCCAGCAGCCCACGACAGCTGAACACTGAAGCTTTCTTT. The encoded protein is CASSPRQLNTEAFF.

V gene TRBV5-1 combines with J gene TRBJ1-1; maybe TRBD1 (5 bases). V dropped 1 base and J dropped 0 bases, with 13 bases sitting between them. The CDR3 loop spans 16 amino acids. Per the germline V gene, CDR1 is SGHRS and CDR2 is YFSETQ. The CDR3 is CASSLPSGSMNTEAFF. The CDR3, as DNA: TGCGCCAGCAGCTTGCCGTCAGGGAGTATGAACACTGAAGCTTTCTTT.

This clonotype was seen more than once but under ten times. The CDR3 reads CASSAIQLNEQFF. In DNA form, the CDR3 reads TGTGCCAGCAGTGCAATCCAATTGAATGAGCAGTTCTTC. The V call is TRBV27, the J call TRBJ2-5; the D is unclear. The better agreement between TRBJ2-1 and the DNA end casts doubt on the J call. This CDR3 has 13 amino acids. CDR1 and CDR2 (germline): MNHEY, SMNVEV (reference sequence).

The V gene is TRBV20-1, the J gene TRBJ2-7; D might be TRBD2 (6 bases). Germline V lookup: CDR1 DFQATT, CDR2 SNEGSKA (reference sequence). The CDR3 consists of 13 residues. V was cut by 3 bases and J by 5 bases, with 14 bases left in between. Here the CDR3 DNA reads TGCAGTGCTAGGGTCCTAGGAGGGGACGAGCAGTACTTC. Protein sequence: CSARVLGGDEQYF.

This clonotype was detected only a few times. V is TRBV28 and J is TRBJ2-5; D is perhaps TRBD2 (6 bases). The CDR3 is 13 residues long. V dropped 6 bases and J dropped 5 bases, with 13 bases sitting between them. Germline CDR1 is MDHEN and CDR2 is SYDVKM. CDR3 nucleotides: TGTGCCAGCAGAAATCGGGCGGGGGAGACCCAGTACTTC. It encodes CASRNRAGETQYF.

The chain employs TRBV2 and TRBJ2-1; 16 bases are shared with TRBD2. This CDR3 contains 15 residues. From germline, CDR1 is SNHLY and CDR2 FYNNEI. The ends lost 6 bases at V and 5 bases at J; junction bases unmatched: 1. CDR3 DNA: TGTGCCAGCAGAGGGACTAGCGGGAGGGACAATGAGCAGTTCTTC. Translated: CASRGTSGRDNEQFF. Full variable domain (missing parts from reference TRBV2 and TRBJ2-1): EPEVTQTPSHQVTQMGQEVILRCVPISNHLYFYWYRQILGQKVEFLVSFYNNEISEKSEIFDDQFSVERPDGSNFTLKIRSTKLEDSAMYFCASRGTSGRDNEQFFGPGTRLTVL.

The CDR3 loop is CASSDGPGGETQYF. The CDR3 DNA reads as TGTGCCAGCAGTGATGGGCCAGGCGGGGAGACCCAGTACTTC. V and J are TRBV2 and TRBJ2-5; a weak D match, TRBD2 (5 bases). CDR1 SNHLY and CDR2 FYNNEI come from the germline V gene. The V end lost 3 bases, the J end lost 5 bases, and 13 bases lay between the germline ends. CDR3 size: 14 residues.

This clonotype was seen only a few times. V is TRBV6-5 and J is TRBJ1-1, with D maybe TRBD1 (6 bases). Trimming removed 8 bases at V and 1 base at J, with 11 bases between. The V gene's germline CDR1 is MNHEY and CDR2 SVGAGI. CDR3 size: 13 residues. The CDR3 DNA follows: TGTGCCAGCCGCAGGACAGAGAACACTGAAGCTTTCTTT. Amino acid sequence: CASRRTENTEAFF.

This clonotype was seen a handful of times. The J gene is TRBJ1-1, the V gene TRBV5-6; a possible D gene is TRBD1 (5 bases). The ends were cut back, 4 bases at V and 4 bases at J, with 17 bases in the middle. The CDR3 runs to 15 residues. Germline CDR1 reads SGHDT; CDR2 reads YYEEEE. The CDR3 here is CASSPRGGMSTEAFF. In DNA form, the CDR3 reads TGTGCCAGCAGCCCTCGGGGGGGGATGAGCACTGAAGCTTTCTTT.

This clonotype occurred a few times. For the CDR3, the DNA is TGTGCCAGCAGCCCTAGACTCGGGGACACTGAAGCTTTCTTT. Amino acids: CASSPRLGDTEAFF. The chain uses TRBV11-1 and TRBJ1-1; the D is unclear. The V end lost 5 bases, the J end lost 3 bases, and 13 bases lay between the germline ends. The germline V gene has CDR1 SGHAT and CDR2 FQDESV (reference sequence). CDR3 size: 14 residues.

The CDR3 DNA reads TGCAGTGCTGAAGAGCGGGGTAGGACGACCTACGAGCAGTACTTC. Translated, it gives CSAEERGRTTYEQYF. The chain joins TRBV20-1 to TRBJ2-5, with 7 bases fitting TRBD2. TRBJ2-7 matches the DNA end more closely, so the J call is doubtful. The V gene's germline CDR1 is DFQATT and CDR2 SNEGSKA (reference sequence). The CDR3 is made up of 15 amino acids.

The J gene is TRBJ1-1, the V gene TRBV7-9, with a weak D call TRBD1 (6 bases). The CDR3 sequence is 15 residues long. CDR1 is SEHNR, CDR2 FQNEAQ, per germline (reference sequence). V lost 3 bases to trimming and J lost 1 base, with 12 bases between them. The CDR3 loop is CASSFLRDKNTEAFF. In DNA, the CDR3 is TGTGCCAGCAGCTTTCTCCGGGACAAGAACACTGAAGCTTTCTTT.

The chain carries TRBV29-1 and TRBJ1-2; the D is unclear. CDR3 size: 12 residues. The ends were cut back, 2 bases at V and 4 bases at J, with 8 bases in the middle. Germline V gene sequence: CDR1 SQVTM, CDR2 ANQGSEA. CDR3 residues: CSVERQAYGYTF. The CDR3 DNA follows: TGCAGCGTTGAAAGGCAAGCCTATGGCTACACCTTC.

The chain uses TRBV7-2 and TRBJ2-3; D may match TRBD1 or TRBD2 (6 bases each). Trimming removed 1 base at V and 7 bases at J, with 12 bases between. The CDR3 has 14 residues. Germline CDR1 and CDR2: SGHTA and FQGNSA. The CDR3 region has the DNA TGTGCCAGCAGCTTAGGGGGGGCGCCCAATACGCAGTATTTT. The encoded protein is CASSLGGAPNTQYF.

The V call is TRBV7-8, the J call TRBJ2-5; 11 nucleotides match TRBD2. The J call is in doubt because the DNA end fits TRBJ2-7 better. Looked up from germline, CDR1 is SGHVS and CDR2 is FQNEAQ. The CDR3 contains 15 residues. Here the CDR3 reads CASLGRGLADYEQYF. DNA for the CDR3: TGTGCCAGCTTAGGCCGGGGACTAGCGGATTACGAGCAGTACTTC.

This clonotype showed up just a few times. The chain has TRBV12-3 or TRBV12-4 and TRBJ1-4, with D tentatively TRBD1 (6 bases). This CDR3 has 14 amino acids. The germline V and J ends were trimmed by 8 bases and 4 bases, with 14 bases remaining between them. For the CDR3, the DNA is TGTGCCAGCGGTCCGGGGGCATATAATGAAAAACTGTTTTTT. Protein product: CASGPGAYNEKLFF.

A few counts support this clonotype. The gene calls are TRBV27 and TRBJ2-7; D not certain. This CDR3 is 14 amino acids long. The V gene lost 0 bases and the J gene lost 3 bases, with 9 bases spanning the gap. Germline-derived CDR1 and CDR2 are MNHEY and SMNVEV (reference sequence). CDR3 in DNA: TGTGCCAGCAGTTTATCCGGCATGTTCTACGAGCAGTACTTC. This translates into CASSLSGMFYEQYF.

The chain couples TRBV12-3 or TRBV12-4 to TRBJ2-5; 12 bases align to TRBD2. Matching the DNA end better, TRBJ2-1 makes the J call doubtful. CDR3 length: 15 residues. The CDR3 reads CASRGTSGSYNEQFF. For the CDR3, the DNA is TGTGCCAGCAGGGGGACTAGCGGGTCCTACAATGAGCAGTTCTTC.

The gene calls are TRBV20-1 and TRBJ2-2; D unresolved. This CDR3 contains 11 residues. CDR1 and CDR2 (germline): DFQATT, SNEGSKA (reference sequence). V shed 6 bases and J shed 3 bases, with 5 bases lying between them. The CDR3 loop is CSAAHTGELFF. CDR3 sequence (DNA): TGCAGTGCGGCTCACACCGGGGAGCTGTTTTTT.

This clonotype was counted only a few times. The chain joins TRBV5-1 to TRBJ2-5; TRBD2 matches at 9 bases. The better agreement between TRBJ2-7 and the DNA end casts doubt on the J call. Germline V gene lookup returns CDR1 SGHRS and CDR2 YFSETQ. The CDR3 has 18 amino acids. This chain's CDR3 is CASSLAASGDIYSYEQYF. CDR3 sequence (DNA): TGCGCCAGCAGCTTGGCGGCTAGCGGGGATATTTACTCCTACGAGCAGTACTTC.

CDR3 residues: CASSLQGGAETQYF. The CDR3 coding sequence is TGTGCCAGCAGTTTACAGGGGGGTGCAGAGACCCAGTACTTC. The chain employs TRBV7-2 and TRBJ2-5; 8 bases are a match to TRBD1. V lost 6 bases and J lost 4; bases outside the gene matches: 7. The CDR3 has 14 amino acids. CDR1 is SGHTA, CDR2 FQGNSA, per germline.

This clonotype has only a few counts. The chain employs TRBV7-9 and TRBJ1-1; D is unresolved. The CDR3 consists of 13 residues. The V gene lost 6 bases and the J gene lost 1 base, with 9 bases spanning the gap. CDR1 and CDR2 (germline): SEHNR, FQNEAQ (reference sequence). As DNA, the CDR3 is TGTGCCAGCAGTATAGAGGGGAACACTGAAGCTTTCTTT. Translation: CASSIEGNTEAFF.

Here the CDR3 reads CASSSTGGDEQTQYF. The CDR3 region has the DNA TGCGCCAGCAGCTCGACAGGGGGCGATGAACAGACCCAGTACTTC. The chain combines TRBV5-1 with TRBJ2-5; the match to TRBD1 covers 10 bases. Germline V gene sequence: CDR1 SGHRS, CDR2 YFSETQ. The CDR3 spans 15 residues. With V trimmed by 3 bases and J by 6 bases, 8 bases remained unmatched.